This TCR beta chain was sequenced for a study of response to subunit inactivated influenza vaccine. This clonotype was observed a handful of times. Its specificity is unknown. TCRdb re-analysed the RT-PCR reads in MiXCR, keeping a single row per CDR3 protein. The sample includes hundreds of thousands of distinct CDR3 sequences, approximately 11% of them seen just once. The germline V and J ends were trimmed by 2 bases and 6 bases, with 13 bases remaining between them. Germline V gene lookup returns CDR1 LGHNA and CDR2 YNFKEQ. The CDR3 is made up of 15 amino acids. General study points: Authors proposed each seasonal influenza vaccination draws in few new T cells.

Sequencing was performed on PBMCs from blood, taken roughly 47 days after vaccination. This TCR was recovered from a man over 45 who received an inactivated influenza vaccine. The chain carries TRBV4-2 and TRBJ2-2; D might be TRBD1 (6 bases). CDR3 coding DNA: TGTGCCAGCAGCCAAATTGAAAAGGGGGCCGGGGAGCTGTTTTTT. The encoded protein is CASSQIEKGAGELFF.